This TCR beta chain comes out of a study of T cells in Graves' hyperthyroidism and ophthalmopathy. Study-wide background: Blood from the periphery was taken at initial diagnosis, before any treatment.

This clonotype has a handful of counts. Its antigen is currently unknown. Researchers took RNA transcripts and amplified the TCR beta CDR3 regions from them. With the HTBI primer set, the TCR CDR3 went through a first round of RT-PCR. TCRdb re-derived calls from the multiplex PCR reads in MiXCR, one entry per CDR3 protein. The sample carries around 190,000 distinct CDR3 sequences, 17% recorded once. Points from the study as a whole: Ophthalmopathy was separated from stable hyperthyroidism by a 13 V-J model. Also found in blood were most expanded thyroid clonotypes above 0.001.

V lost 7 bases and J lost 2, with 12 bases in between. The germline CDR1 and CDR2 sequences are SGHVS and FQNEAQ. The CDR3 is made up of 14 amino acids. Sequenced: blood. This sequence originates from a woman in her fifties or sixties with Graves' hyperthyroidism. The chain employs TRBV7-8 and TRBJ1-3; maybe TRBD1 (6 bases). CDR3 in DNA: TGTGCCAGCATCCTGGACAGTACTGGAAACACCATATATTTT. Translation gives CASILDSTGNTIYF. The full variable domain, completed using reference TRBV7-8 and TRBJ1-3, is GAGVSQSPRYKVAKRGQDVALRCDPISGHVSLFWYQQALGQGPEFLTYFQNEAQLDKSGLPSDRFFAERPEGSVSTLKIQRTQQEDSAVYLCASILDSTGNTIYFGEGSWLTVV.